These 22 T cell receptor beta chains were sequenced from one sample in a study of CD8 T cells in Susac syndrome. Reverse transcription of 0.5 to 1 ug RNA was performed with random hexamers. TCRdb redid the calling of the immunoSEQ multiplex PCR reads with MiXCR, one entry per CDR3 protein. In the table there are around 300,000 distinct CDR3 sequences, about 88% of which are singletons. Source material: CD8+ T cells from PBMCs. The receptors originated from a human donor with multiple sclerosis.

This clonotype was seen a few times. V usage is TRBV6-1 and J usage is TRBJ2-3; 8 bases agree with TRBD2. The CDR3 is 12 amino acids. Germline V gene data show CDR1 as MNHNS and CDR2 as SASEGT. Losses at the gene ends were 5 bases for V and 6 bases for J; bases not matched to a gene: 1. CDR3 residues: CASSRLADTQYF. DNA of the CDR3: TGTGCCAGCAGTCGACTAGCGGATACGCAGTATTTT.

The V call is TRBV28, the J call TRBJ1-2; 8 nucleotides align to TRBD1. Per germline, CDR1 MDHEN and CDR2 SYDVKM. V lost 5 bases and J lost 4; bases outside the gene matches: 3. The CDR3 is made up of 13 amino acids. CDR3 nucleotides: TGTGCCAGCAGTCCAGGGACAGGCTATGGCTACACCTTC. Translation gives CASSPGTGYGYTF.

V and J are TRBV6-1 and TRBJ2-5; TRBD2 matches 8 bases. V shed 8 bases, J shed 5 bases, and the junction held 19 bases outside the gene matches. CDR1 is MNHNS, CDR2 SASEGT, per germline. The CDR3 loop spans 17 amino acids. The CDR3 loop is CASEEDGVAGGWETQYF. The CDR3 DNA reads as TGTGCCAGCGAAGAGGATGGTGTGGCGGGAGGTTGGGAGACCCAGTACTTC.

V usage is TRBV21-1 and J usage is TRBJ1-1; the table's D gene call, TRBD1, was not cross checked with the DNA. TRBV21-1 is tagged as a pseudogene. The CDR3 sequence is 15 residues long. The CDR3 region is CASSKRGRLNTEAFF. The CDR3, as DNA: TGTGCCAGCAGCAAAAGGGGACGGTTGAACACTGAAGCTTTCTTT.

This clonotype showed up just once. The chain combines TRBV4-3 with TRBJ1-1, with D possibly matching TRBD1 (6 bases). The V gene's germline CDR1 is LGHNA and CDR2 YSLEER. V was shortened by 0 bases and J by 3 bases, with 14 bases between the two germline ends. The CDR3 consists of 16 residues. The CDR3 region has the DNA TGCGCCAGCAGCCAAGATGGCGCAGGGACACACACTGAAGCTTTCTTT. Translating it yields CASSQDGAGTHTEAFF.

The chain links TRBV12-3 or TRBV12-4 to TRBJ2-3; perhaps TRBD1 as D (6 bases). This CDR3 has 14 residues. V shed 8 bases and J shed 3 bases, with 15 bases lying between them. In nucleotides, the CDR3 is TGTGCCAGCGGGGGCCACTCGGGTACAGATACGCAGTATTTT. It specifies CASGGHSGTDTQYF.

This rearrangement joins TRBV7-9 to TRBJ2-5; 9 bases are shared with TRBD1. Germline trimming cut 2 bases from V and 6 bases from J; bases unmatched to any gene: 10. Germline loops: CDR1 SEHNR, CDR2 FQNEAQ (reference sequence). The CDR3 is 16 amino acids. In DNA form, the CDR3 reads TGTGCCAGCAGCTTAAGTTGGGACAGGGAGTACAAGACCCAGTACTTC. Translating it yields CASSLSWDREYKTQYF.

V is TRBV29-1 and J is TRBJ1-3; D is undetermined. CDR3 length: 12 amino acids. V was clipped by 6 bases and J by 2 bases, with 8 bases between them. Germline V gene data show CDR1 as SQVTM and CDR2 as ANQGSEA. The CDR3 sequence is CSVKGAGNTIYF. CDR3 in DNA: TGCAGCGTGAAGGGTGCTGGAAACACCATATATTTT.

This clonotype was seen only once. This sequence joins TRBV6-2 or TRBV6-3 and TRBJ1-1; TRBD1 is a possible D gene (6 bases). CDR3 length: 15 residues. V lost 2 bases and J 4 bases, leaving 14 bases between the germline ends. Germline V CDR1 and CDR2: MNHEY, SVGEGT. As DNA, the CDR3 is TGTGCCAGCAGTTACATCGGGGGGCCGGGCACTGAAGCTTTCTTT. Protein: CASSYIGGPGTEAFF.

The V and J genes are TRBV3-1 and TRBJ1-1; D remains ambiguous. Trimming cost V 0 bases and J 1 base, with 6 bases left between them. The CDR3 is made up of 14 amino acids. Germline V gene sequence: CDR1 LGHDT, CDR2 YNNKEL (reference sequence). The CDR3 DNA follows: TGTGCCAGCAGCCAAGAGCCGGCGAACACTGAAGCTTTCTTT. Translation gives CASSQEPANTEAFF. The entire variable domain, with the rest obtained from reference TRBV3-1 and TRBJ1-1, is as follows: DTAVSQTPKYLVTQMGNDKSIKCEQNLGHDTMYWYKQDSKKFLKIMFSYNNKELIINETVPNRFSPKSPDKAHLNLHINSLELGDSAVYFCASSQEPANTEAFFGQGTRLTVV.

The chain employs TRBV6-4 and TRBJ2-1, with TRBD2 as a possible D gene (7 bases). CDR1 MRHNA and CDR2 SNTAGT come from the germline V gene. The CDR3 is 16 residues long. The ends were cut back, 0 bases at V and 6 bases at J, with 15 bases in the middle. CDR3 sequence: CASSDSGGGHPNEQFF. The CDR3, as DNA: TGTGCCAGCAGTGACTCGGGCGGGGGCCACCCCAATGAGCAGTTCTTC.

The rearrangement links TRBV30 to TRBJ2-1; TRBD2 agrees at 7 bases. Trimming at V came to 5 bases and at J to 1 base, leaving 5 bases not matched to a gene. The CDR3 sequence is 14 residues long. The germline V gene encodes CDR1 GTSNPN and CDR2 SVGIG (reference sequence). The CDR3 sequence is CAWAGVPSYNEQFF. The CDR3 DNA reads as TGTGCCTGGGCGGGGGTCCCGTCCTACAATGAGCAGTTCTTC.

In this sample, this clonotype turned up a few times. The chain links TRBV11-2 to TRBJ2-3; no clear D gene. Trimming shortened V by 3 bases and J by 2 bases, and 3 bases separated the two germline ends. The germline CDR1 and CDR2 sequences are SGHAT and FQNNGV. The CDR3 spans 12 residues. The CDR3 DNA sequence: TGTGCCAGCAGCTTGTACACAGATACGCAGTATTTT. Translation: CASSLYTDTQYF.

The rearrangement uses TRBV9 and TRBJ1-5; possibly TRBD1 for D (5 bases). The V gene lost 4 bases and the J gene lost 3 bases, with 11 bases spanning the gap. There are 14 residues in the CDR3. Germline V lookup: CDR1 SGDLS, CDR2 YYNGEE. The CDR3 loop reads CASSPQGLNQPQHF. CDR3 nucleotides: TGTGCCAGCAGCCCCCAGGGCCTCAATCAGCCCCAGCATTTT.

The CDR3 is CASSLGYSEYEQYF. DNA of the CDR3: TGTGCCAGCAGTTTAGGCTATTCGGAGTACGAGCAGTACTTC. The rearrangement joins TRBV27 to TRBJ2-7; D remains unclear. Germline V CDR1 and CDR2: MNHEY, SMNVEV (reference sequence). The V end was cut by 2 bases, the J end by 4 bases, with 12 bases between. This CDR3 is 14 amino acids long.

This chain joins TRBV27 and TRBJ2-7; possible D gene TRBD1, 6 bases. CDR3 length: 14 residues. Per the germline V gene, CDR1 is MNHEY and CDR2 is SMNVEV (reference sequence). V was trimmed by 5 bases and J by 2 bases, leaving 13 bases between them. The CDR3 nucleotides read TGTGCCAGCAGTACCCATACAGGGACCTACGAGCAGTACTTC. Protein: CASSTHTGTYEQYF.

The chain links TRBV25-1 to TRBJ1-2; D is undetermined. This CDR3 comprises 10 residues. Deletions cut 6 bases from V and 8 bases from J, with 7 bases between. The V gene's germline CDR1 is MGHDK and CDR2 SYGVNS. The CDR3 DNA sequence: TGTGCCAGCAGCCGGAACGGCTACACCTTC. Protein sequence: CASSRNGYTF.

This chain joins TRBV7-9 and TRBJ1-4, with a tentative D call TRBD1 (5 bases). Germline CDR1 and CDR2: SEHNR and FQNEAQ (reference sequence). This CDR3 is 16 amino acids long. V lost 3 bases to trimming and J lost 3 bases, with 14 bases between them. CDR3 protein: CASSFEGTLANEKLFF. The CDR3 nucleotides read TGTGCCAGCAGCTTCGAGGGGACCTTGGCTAATGAAAAACTGTTTTTT.

The chain is built from TRBV7-8 and TRBJ1-3; TRBD1 matches at 8 bases. CDR1 is SGHVS and CDR2 is FQNEAQ in the germline V gene. The CDR3 runs to 15 residues. V shed 1 base and J 1 base; nucleotides not matched to a gene: 0. The CDR3 DNA sequence: TGTGCCAGCAGCTTAGGGACAGGGTCTGGAAACACCATATATTTT. Translated: CASSLGTGSGNTIYF. The entire variable domain, with the rest obtained from reference TRBV7-8 and TRBJ1-3, is as follows: GAGVSQSPRYKVAKRGQDVALRCDPISGHVSLFWYQQALGQGPEFLTYFQNEAQLDKSGLPSDRFFAERPEGSVSTLKIQRTQQEDSAVYLCASSLGTGSGNTIYFGEGSWLTVV.

The V gene is TRBV28, the J gene TRBJ1-5; no firm D call. CDR1 is MDHEN and CDR2 is SYDVKM in the germline V gene. Trimming removed 6 bases at V and 3 bases at J, with 12 bases between. This CDR3 spans 14 amino acids. As DNA, the CDR3 is TGTGCCAGCAGCCCAGGACTCCTCAATCAGCCCCAGCATTTT. Amino acids: CASSPGLLNQPQHF.

J is TRBJ1-2 and V is TRBV19, with D unclear. CDR3 length: 12 amino acids. Trimming removed 1 base at V and 6 bases at J, with 6 bases between. Germline CDR1 LNHDA, CDR2 SQIVND (reference sequence). CDR3 coding DNA: TGTGCCAGTAGTATAGGACTGGATGGCTACACCTTC. Translating it yields CASSIGLDGYTF.

The gene calls are TRBV19 and TRBJ2-1; D is unresolved. In germline, CDR1 is LNHDA, CDR2 SQIVND (reference sequence). This CDR3 contains 14 residues. Trimming removed 7 bases from V and 1 base from J, with 11 bases in between. As DNA, the CDR3 is TGTGCCAGTACTGCGCCGGAGTCCTACAATGAGCAGTTCTTC. It is translated as CASTAPESYNEQFF.